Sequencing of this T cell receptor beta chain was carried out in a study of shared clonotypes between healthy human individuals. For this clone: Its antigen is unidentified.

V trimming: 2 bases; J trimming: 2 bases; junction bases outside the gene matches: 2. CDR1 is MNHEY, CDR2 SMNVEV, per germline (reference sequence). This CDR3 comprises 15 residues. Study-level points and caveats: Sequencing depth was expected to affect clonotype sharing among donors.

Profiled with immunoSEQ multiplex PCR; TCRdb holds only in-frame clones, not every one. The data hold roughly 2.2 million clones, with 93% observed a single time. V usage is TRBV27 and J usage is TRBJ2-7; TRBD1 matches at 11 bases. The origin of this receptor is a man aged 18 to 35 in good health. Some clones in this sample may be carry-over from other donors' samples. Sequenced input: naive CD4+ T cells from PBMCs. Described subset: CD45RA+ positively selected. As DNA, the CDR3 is TGTGCCAGCAGTTTAGGGGACAGGGGGACCTACGAGCAGTACTTC. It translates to CASSLGDRGTYEQYF.